This T cell receptor (beta chain) was captured in a study of radiation and T cells in renal cell carcinoma. Whole-study context: Nephrectomy followed 15 Gy stereotactic body radiation by 4 weeks.

Here immunoSEQ multiplex PCR was the method, and the copy in TCRdb shows in-frame clones only, minus some. The sample has roughly 130,000 clones, more than 75% seen once. V was pared by 1 base and J by 6 bases, with 4 bases of the junction left unmatched. The CDR3 is 16 residues long. The germline CDR1 and CDR2 sequences are MGHRA and YSYEKL. Time point described: blood 2 weeks post-SBRT. Treatment meaning: 15 Gy SBRT to primary tumor, nephrectomy 4 weeks later. Serial blood draws occurred at baseline and 2 and 4 weeks post-SBRT. The tumor was a clear cell renal cell carcinoma. In the case of this clone: Its target is not known.

Study outcomes and limitations: Top tumor clonotypes rose in blood 2 weeks post-radiation, then contracted.

V and J are TRBV4-1 and TRBJ2-2; TRBD1 matches 11 bases. The TCR comes from a woman in her 70s with renal cell carcinoma. Here the sequenced sample was blood, taken from a patient whose treatment included radiotherapy and nephrectomy. The CDR3 loop is CASSQVVGQGAGELFF. CDR3 coding DNA: TGCGCCAGCAGCCAAGTCGTGGGACAGGGGGCCGGGGAGCTGTTTTTT.